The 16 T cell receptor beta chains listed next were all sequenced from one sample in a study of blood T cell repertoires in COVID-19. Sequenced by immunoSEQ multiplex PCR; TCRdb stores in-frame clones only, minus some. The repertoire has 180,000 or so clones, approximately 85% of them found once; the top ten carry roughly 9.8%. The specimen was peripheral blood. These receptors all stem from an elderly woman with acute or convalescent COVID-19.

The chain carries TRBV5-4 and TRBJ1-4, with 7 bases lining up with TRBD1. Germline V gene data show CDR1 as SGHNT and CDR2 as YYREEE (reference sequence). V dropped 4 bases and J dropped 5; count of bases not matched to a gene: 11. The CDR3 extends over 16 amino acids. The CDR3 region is CASSPTGGQRNEKLFF. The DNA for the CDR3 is TGTGCCAGCAGCCCCACCGGGGGACAGCGAAATGAAAAACTGTTTTTT.

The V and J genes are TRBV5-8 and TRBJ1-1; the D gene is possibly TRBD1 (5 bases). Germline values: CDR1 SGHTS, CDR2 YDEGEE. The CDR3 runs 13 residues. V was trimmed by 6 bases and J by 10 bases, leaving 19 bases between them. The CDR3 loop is CASTGLRGRGAFF. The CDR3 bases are TGTGCCAGCACAGGACTTAGAGGGAGGGGAGCTTTCTTT.

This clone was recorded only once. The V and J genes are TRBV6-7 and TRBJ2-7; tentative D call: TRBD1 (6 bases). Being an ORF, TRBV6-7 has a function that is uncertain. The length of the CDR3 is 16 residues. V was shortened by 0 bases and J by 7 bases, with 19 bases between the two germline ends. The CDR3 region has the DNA TGTGCCAGCAGTTACTCCAAGCAGGGGCCTTTGGGGGAGCAGTACTTC. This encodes CASSYSKQGPLGEQYF.

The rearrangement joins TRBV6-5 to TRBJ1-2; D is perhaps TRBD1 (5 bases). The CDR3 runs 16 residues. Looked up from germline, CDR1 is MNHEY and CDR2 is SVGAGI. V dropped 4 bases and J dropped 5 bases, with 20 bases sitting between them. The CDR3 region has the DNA TGTGCCAGCAGTTCCAAACACCCAGGGTTAGGATATGGCTACACCTTC. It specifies CASSSKHPGLGYGYTF.

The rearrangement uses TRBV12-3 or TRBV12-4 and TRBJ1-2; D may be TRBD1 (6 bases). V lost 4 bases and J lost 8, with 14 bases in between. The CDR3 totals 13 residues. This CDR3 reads CASSSRGSAGYTF. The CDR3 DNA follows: TGTGCCAGCAGTTCCAGGGGCAGCGCGGGCTACACCTTC.

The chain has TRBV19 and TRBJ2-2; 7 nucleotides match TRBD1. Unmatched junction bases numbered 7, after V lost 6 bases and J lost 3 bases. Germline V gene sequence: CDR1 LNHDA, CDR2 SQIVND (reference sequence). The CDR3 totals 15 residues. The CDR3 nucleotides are TGTGCCAGTAGAACCGGGACAGAACACACCGGGGAGCTGTTTTTT. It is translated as CASRTGTEHTGELFF. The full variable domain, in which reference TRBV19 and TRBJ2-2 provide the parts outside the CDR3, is DGGITQSPKYLFRKEGQNVTLSCEQNLNHDAMYWYRQDPGQGLRLIYYSQIVNDFQKGDIAEGYSVSREKKESFPLTVTSAQKNPTAFYLCASRTGTEHTGELFFGEGSRLTVL.

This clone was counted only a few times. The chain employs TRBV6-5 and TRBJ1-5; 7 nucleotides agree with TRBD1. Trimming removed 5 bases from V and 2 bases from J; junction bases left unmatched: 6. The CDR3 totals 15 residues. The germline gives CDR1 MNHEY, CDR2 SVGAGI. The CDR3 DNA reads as TGTGCCAGCAGTATTAATACAGGGGGCAATCAGCCCCAGCATTTT. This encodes CASSINTGGNQPQHF.

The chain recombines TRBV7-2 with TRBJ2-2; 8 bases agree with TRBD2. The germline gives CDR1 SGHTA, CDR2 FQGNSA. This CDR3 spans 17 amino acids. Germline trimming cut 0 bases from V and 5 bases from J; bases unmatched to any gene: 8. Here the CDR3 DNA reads TGTGCCAGCAGCTTAGCGCTTAGCGGGGTCGGAACCGGGGAGCTGTTTTTT. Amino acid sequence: CASSLALSGVGTGELFF.

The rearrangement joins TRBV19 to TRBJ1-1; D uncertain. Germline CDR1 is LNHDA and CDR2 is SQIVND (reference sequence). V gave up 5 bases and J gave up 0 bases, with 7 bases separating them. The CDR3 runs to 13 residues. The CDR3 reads CASSPQLNTEAFF. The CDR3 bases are TGTGCCAGTAGTCCACAACTGAACACTGAAGCTTTCTTT.

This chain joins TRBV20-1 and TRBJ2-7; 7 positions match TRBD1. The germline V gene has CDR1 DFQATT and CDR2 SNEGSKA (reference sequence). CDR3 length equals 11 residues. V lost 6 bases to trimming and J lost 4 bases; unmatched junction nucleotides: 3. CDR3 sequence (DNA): TGCAGTGCGGCAGGGGGTTACGAGCAGTACTTC. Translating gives CSAAGGYEQYF.

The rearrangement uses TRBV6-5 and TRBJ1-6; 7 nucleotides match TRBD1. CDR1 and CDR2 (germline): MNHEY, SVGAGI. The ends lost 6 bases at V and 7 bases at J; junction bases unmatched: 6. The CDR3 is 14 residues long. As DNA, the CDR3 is TGTGCCAGCAGACACAGGGGCTCGAATTCACCCCTCCACTTT. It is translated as CASRHRGSNSPLHF.

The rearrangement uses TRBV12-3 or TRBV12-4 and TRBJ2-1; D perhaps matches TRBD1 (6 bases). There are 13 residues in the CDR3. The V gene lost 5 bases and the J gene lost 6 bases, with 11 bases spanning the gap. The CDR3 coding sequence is TGTGCCAGCAGTCGGGACACCGCCAATGAGCAGTTCTTC. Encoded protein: CASSRDTANEQFF.

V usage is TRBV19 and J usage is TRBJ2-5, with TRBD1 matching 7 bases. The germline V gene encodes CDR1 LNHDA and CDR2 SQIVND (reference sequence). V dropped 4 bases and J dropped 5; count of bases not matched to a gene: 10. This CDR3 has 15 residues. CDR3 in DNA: TGTGCCAGTAGTACCAATCGGGACAGAATGGAGACCCAGTACTTC. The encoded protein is CASSTNRDRMETQYF.

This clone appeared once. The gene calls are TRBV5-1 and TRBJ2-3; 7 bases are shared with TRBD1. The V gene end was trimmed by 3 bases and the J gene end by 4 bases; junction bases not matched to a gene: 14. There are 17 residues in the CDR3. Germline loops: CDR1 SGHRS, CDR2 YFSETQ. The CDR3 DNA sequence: TGCGCCAGCAGCTCGATTACAGGGGAAGAGGATTCAGATACGCAGTATTTT. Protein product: CASSSITGEEDSDTQYF.

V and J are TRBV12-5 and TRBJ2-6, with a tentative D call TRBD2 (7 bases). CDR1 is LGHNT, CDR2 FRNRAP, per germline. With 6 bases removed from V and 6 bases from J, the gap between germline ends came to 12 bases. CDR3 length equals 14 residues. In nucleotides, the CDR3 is TGTGCTAGTGGAGAGGGGGGGTCGGCCAACGTCCTGACTTTC. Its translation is CASGEGGSANVLTF.

The CDR3 DNA follows: TGTGCCAGCCGCGAAGGGGGGGTACCGGGAAACACCATATATTTT. It codes for CASREGGVPGNTIYF. The chain has TRBV6-6 and TRBJ1-3, with TRBD1 as a possible D gene (6 bases). CDR1 and CDR2 (germline): MNHNY, SVGAGI (reference sequence). This CDR3 comprises 15 residues. Trimming shortened V by 8 bases and J by 4 bases, and 18 bases separated the two germline ends.